One sample yielded the 5 T cell receptor beta chains listed below, sequenced in a study of PD-L1 blockade in urothelial cancer. Some clones are missing from TCRdb's copy, which holds only in-frame ones; the method was immunoSEQ multiplex PCR. The repertoire has about 1,300 clones, around 35% of them found once; the top ten carry approximately 8%. The specimen comprised tumor tissue, sampled before atezolizumab (anti-PD-L1) treatment. The source is a man between 60 and 70 years old with urothelial cancer.

The chain couples TRBV18 to TRBJ1-4; D uncertain. The germline V and J ends were trimmed by 2 bases and 2 bases, with 12 bases remaining between them. The germline V gene has CDR1 KGHSH and CDR2 LQKENI. The CDR3 length is 16 residues. The CDR3 sequence: CASSPARGWTNEKLFF. The CDR3 bases are TGTGCCAGCTCACCAGCCCGAGGGTGGACTAATGAAAAACTGTTTTTT.

The genes are TRBV6-8 and TRBJ2-3; no clear D. V dropped 3 bases and J dropped 5 bases, with 9 bases sitting between them. The length of the CDR3 is 13 residues. In germline, CDR1 is MNHGY, CDR2 SAAAGT. Here the CDR3 DNA reads TGTGCCAGCAGTTATCGAGGTAGAGATACGCAGTATTTT. It encodes CASSYRGRDTQYF.

The rearrangement joins TRBV30 to TRBJ1-1; D might be TRBD1 (5 bases). V dropped 2 bases and J dropped 3 bases, with 13 bases sitting between them. The CDR3 is 14 residues long. Looked up from germline, CDR1 is GTSNPN and CDR2 is SVGIG (reference sequence). CDR3 region: CAWSSAGLDTEAFF. As DNA, the CDR3 is TGTGCCTGGAGTTCGGCAGGGCTGGACACTGAAGCTTTCTTT.

The J gene is TRBJ1-5, the V gene TRBV28; no reliable D call. V shed 6 bases and J shed 3 bases, with 6 bases lying between them. The germline V gene encodes CDR1 MDHEN and CDR2 SYDVKM. The CDR3 loop spans 12 amino acids. CDR3 sequence (DNA): TGTGCCAGCAGGGGGAACAATCAGCCCCAGCATTTT. Translation gives CASRGNNQPQHF.

This clone was observed a few times. The V and J genes are TRBV6-8 and TRBJ2-7; D may correspond to TRBD1 or TRBD2 (5 bases each). V gave up 6 bases and J gave up 2 bases, with 17 bases separating them. The V gene's germline CDR1 is MNHGY and CDR2 SAAAGT. The CDR3 runs 15 residues. The CDR3 nucleotides are TGTGCCAGCAGCGGCCGGGACCGCCGAACCTACGAGCAGTACTTC. Residues: CASSGRDRRTYEQYF.